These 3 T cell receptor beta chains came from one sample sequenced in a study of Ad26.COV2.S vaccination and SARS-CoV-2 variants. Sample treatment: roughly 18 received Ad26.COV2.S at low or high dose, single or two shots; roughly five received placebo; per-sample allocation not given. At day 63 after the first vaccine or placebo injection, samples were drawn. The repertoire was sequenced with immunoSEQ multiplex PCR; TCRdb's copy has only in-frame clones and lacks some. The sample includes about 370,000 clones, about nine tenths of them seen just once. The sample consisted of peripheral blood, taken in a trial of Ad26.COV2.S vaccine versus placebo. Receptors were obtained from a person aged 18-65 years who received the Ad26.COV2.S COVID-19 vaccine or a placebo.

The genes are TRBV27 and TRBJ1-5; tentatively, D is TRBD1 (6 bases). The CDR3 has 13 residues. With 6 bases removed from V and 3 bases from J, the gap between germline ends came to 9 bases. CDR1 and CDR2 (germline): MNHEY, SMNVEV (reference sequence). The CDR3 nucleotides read TGTGCCAGCAGGCGGGGGCTCAATCAGCCCCAGCATTTT. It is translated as CASRRGLNQPQHF.

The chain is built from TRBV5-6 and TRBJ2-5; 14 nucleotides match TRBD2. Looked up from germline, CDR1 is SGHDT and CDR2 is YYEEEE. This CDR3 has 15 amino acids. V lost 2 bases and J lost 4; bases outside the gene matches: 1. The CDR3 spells CASSLGTSGRETQYF. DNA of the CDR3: TGTGCCAGCAGCTTAGGGACTAGCGGGAGAGAGACCCAGTACTTC.

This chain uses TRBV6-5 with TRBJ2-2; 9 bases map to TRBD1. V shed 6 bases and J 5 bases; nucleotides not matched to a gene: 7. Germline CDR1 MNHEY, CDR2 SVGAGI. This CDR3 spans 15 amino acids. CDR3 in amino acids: CASSRAGTGTGELFF. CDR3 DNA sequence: TGTGCCAGCAGCCGCGCCGGGACAGGGACCGGGGAGCTGTTTTTT.